This T cell receptor (beta chain) was sequenced in a study of T cell clonality in common variable immunodeficiency. Study observations and caveats: CVID subjects had higher TCRbeta clonality than healthy controls, most marked in about a third.

Sequencing input was equivalent genomic DNA from CVID and controls. The table came from immunoSEQ multiplex PCR; TCRdb's copy has only in-frame clones and leaves some out. The repertoire yields 39,000 or so clones, none seen only once; the top ten contain roughly 2.9%. CDR1 and CDR2 from the germline V gene are DFQATT and SNEGSKA (reference sequence). The length of the CDR3 is 17 residues. This clone was observed a few times. Its matching antigen is unknown. Sequencing ends 3 residues short of the CDR3 end; the germline J gene provides the rest. Patients and controls were mostly of Caucasian heritage. Specimen: peripheral blood mononuclear cells. J is TRBJ1-4 and V is TRBV20-1; 8 nucleotides match TRBD1. The TCR originated in a person aged 18 to 70 in good health. The covered CDR3 bases are TGCAGTGCTAGCTTTACAGGGGGGGGCTCTGGGGCCAACGTA. Protein sequence: CSASFTGGGSGANV. The complete CDR3 protein is CSASFTGGGSGANVLFF.